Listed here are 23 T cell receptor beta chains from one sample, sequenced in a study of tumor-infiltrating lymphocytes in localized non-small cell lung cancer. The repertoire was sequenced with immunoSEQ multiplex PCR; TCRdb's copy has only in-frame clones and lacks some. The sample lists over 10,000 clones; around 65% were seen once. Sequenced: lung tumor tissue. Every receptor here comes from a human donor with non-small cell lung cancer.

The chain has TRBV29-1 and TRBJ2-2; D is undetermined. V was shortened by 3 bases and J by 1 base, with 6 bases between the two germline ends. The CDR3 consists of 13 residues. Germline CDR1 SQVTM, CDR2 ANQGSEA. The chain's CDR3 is CSVDTRNTGELFF. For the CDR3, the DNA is TGCAGCGTTGATACAAGGAACACCGGGGAGCTGTTTTTT.

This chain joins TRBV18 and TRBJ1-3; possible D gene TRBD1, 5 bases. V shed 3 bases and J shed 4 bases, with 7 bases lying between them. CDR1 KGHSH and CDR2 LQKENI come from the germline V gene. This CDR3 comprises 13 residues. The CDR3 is CASSPGGGNTIYF. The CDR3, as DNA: TGTGCCAGCTCACCCGGGGGAGGAAACACCATATATTTT.

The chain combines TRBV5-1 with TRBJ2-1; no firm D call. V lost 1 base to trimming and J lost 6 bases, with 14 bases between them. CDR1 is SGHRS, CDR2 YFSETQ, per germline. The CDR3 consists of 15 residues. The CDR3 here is CASSLFNDGSNEQFF. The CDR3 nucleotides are TGCGCCAGCAGCTTGTTTAATGACGGTAGCAATGAGCAGTTCTTC.

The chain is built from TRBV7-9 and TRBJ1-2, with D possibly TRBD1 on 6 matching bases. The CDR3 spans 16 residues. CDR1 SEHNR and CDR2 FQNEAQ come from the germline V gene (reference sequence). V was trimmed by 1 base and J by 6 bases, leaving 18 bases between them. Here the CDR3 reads CASSLGQAETRDGYTF. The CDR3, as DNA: TGTGCCAGCAGCTTAGGACAGGCCGAGACCAGGGATGGCTACACCTTC. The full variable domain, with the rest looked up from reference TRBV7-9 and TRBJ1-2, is DTGVSQNPRHKITKRGQNVTFRCDPISEHNRLYWYRQTLGQGPEFLTYFQNEAQLEKSRLLSDRFSAERPKGSFSTLEIQRTEQGDSAMYLCASSLGQAETRDGYTFGSGTRLTVV.

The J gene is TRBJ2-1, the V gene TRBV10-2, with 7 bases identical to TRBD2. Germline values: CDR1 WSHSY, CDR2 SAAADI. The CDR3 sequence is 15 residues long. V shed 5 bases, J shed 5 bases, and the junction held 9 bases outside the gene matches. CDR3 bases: TGCGCCAGCAGTCCTCCTAGCGGAACCAACAATGAGCAGTTCTTC. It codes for CASSPPSGTNNEQFF.

This CDR3 is CASSPDRNTDTQYF. DNA for the CDR3: TGTGCCAGCAGCCCTGACAGGAACACAGATACGCAGTATTTT. The chain employs TRBV7-8 and TRBJ2-3, with D tentatively TRBD1 (6 bases). CDR3 size: 14 residues. The germline V and J ends were trimmed by 5 bases and 2 bases, with 11 bases remaining between them. Germline-derived CDR1 and CDR2 are SGHVS and FQNEAQ.

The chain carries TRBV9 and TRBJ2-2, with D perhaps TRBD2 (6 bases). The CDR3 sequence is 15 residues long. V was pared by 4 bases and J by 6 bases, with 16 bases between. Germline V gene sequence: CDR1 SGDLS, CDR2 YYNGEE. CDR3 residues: CASSHLEGMPGELFF. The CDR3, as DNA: TGTGCCAGCAGCCATCTGGAGGGAATGCCCGGGGAGCTGTTTTTT.

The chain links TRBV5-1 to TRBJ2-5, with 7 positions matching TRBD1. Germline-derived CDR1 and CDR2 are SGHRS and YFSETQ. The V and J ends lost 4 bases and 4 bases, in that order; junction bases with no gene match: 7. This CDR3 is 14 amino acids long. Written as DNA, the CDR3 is TGCGCCAGCAGCGGCCGGGACAGCGGAGAGACCCAGTACTTC. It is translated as CASSGRDSGETQYF.

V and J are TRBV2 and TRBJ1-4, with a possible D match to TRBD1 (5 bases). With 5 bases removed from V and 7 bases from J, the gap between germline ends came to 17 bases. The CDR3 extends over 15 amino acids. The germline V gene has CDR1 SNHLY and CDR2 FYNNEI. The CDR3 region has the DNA TGTGCCAGCAGTATTCAGGGCCCGGTCAGTGAAAAACTGTTTTTT. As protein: CASSIQGPVSEKLFF. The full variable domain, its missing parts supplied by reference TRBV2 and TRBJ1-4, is EPEVTQTPSHQVTQMGQEVILRCVPISNHLYFYWYRQILGQKVEFLVSFYNNEISEKSEIFDDQFSVERPDGSNFTLKIRSTKLEDSAMYFCASSIQGPVSEKLFFGSGTQLSVL.

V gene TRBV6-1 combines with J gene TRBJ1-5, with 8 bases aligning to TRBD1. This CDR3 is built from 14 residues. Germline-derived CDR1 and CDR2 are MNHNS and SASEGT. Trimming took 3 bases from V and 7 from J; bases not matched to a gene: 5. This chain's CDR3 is CASSDTGGDQPQHF. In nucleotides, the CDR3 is TGTGCCAGCAGTGACACAGGGGGGGACCAGCCCCAGCATTTT.

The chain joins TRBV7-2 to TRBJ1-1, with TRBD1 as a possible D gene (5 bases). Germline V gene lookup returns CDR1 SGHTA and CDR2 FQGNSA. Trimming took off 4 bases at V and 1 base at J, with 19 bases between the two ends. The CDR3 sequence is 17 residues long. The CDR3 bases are TGTGCCAGCAGCTCCGGGGGGAGTGGGGTTTCGAACACTGAAGCTTTCTTT. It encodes CASSSGGSGVSNTEAFF.

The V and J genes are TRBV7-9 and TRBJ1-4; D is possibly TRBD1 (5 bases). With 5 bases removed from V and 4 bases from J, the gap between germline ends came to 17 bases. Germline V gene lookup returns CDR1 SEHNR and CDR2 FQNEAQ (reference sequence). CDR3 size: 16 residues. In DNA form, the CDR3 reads TGTGCCAGCAGCGGGGGTCAGGGCAGGCTTAATGAAAAACTGTTTTTT. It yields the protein CASSGGQGRLNEKLFF.

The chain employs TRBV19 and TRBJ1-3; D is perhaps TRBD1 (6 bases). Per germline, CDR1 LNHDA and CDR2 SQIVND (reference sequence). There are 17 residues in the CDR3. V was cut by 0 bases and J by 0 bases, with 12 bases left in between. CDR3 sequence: CASSIDPRTVSGNTIYF. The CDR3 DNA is TGTGCCAGTAGTATAGATCCCCGGACAGTCTCTGGAAACACCATATATTTT.

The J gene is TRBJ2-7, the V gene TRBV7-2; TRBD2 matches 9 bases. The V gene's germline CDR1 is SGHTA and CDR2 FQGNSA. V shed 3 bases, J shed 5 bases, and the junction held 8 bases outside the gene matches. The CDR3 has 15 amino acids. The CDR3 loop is CASSFRLAGPHEQYF. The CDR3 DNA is TGTGCCAGCAGCTTTCGGCTAGCGGGACCTCACGAGCAGTACTTC.

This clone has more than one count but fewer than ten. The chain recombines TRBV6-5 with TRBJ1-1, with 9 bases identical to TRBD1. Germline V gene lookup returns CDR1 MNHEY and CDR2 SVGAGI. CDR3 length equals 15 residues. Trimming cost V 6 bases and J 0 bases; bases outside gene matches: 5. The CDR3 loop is CASSYGTGMNTEAFF. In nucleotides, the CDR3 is TGTGCCAGCAGCTATGGGACAGGGATGAACACTGAAGCTTTCTTT.

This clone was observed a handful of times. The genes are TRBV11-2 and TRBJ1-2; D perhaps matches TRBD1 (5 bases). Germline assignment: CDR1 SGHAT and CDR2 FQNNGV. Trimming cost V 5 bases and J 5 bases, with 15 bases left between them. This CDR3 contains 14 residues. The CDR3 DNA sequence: TGTGCCAGCAGCCCCCCGGGGGACGGGTATGGCTACACCTTC. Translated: CASSPPGDGYGYTF.

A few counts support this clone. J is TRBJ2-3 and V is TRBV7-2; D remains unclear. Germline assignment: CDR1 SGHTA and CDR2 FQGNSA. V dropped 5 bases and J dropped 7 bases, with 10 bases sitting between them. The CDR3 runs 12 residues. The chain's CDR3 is CASSQTTHTQYF. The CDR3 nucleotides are TGTGCCAGCAGCCAGACCACCCATACGCAGTATTTT.

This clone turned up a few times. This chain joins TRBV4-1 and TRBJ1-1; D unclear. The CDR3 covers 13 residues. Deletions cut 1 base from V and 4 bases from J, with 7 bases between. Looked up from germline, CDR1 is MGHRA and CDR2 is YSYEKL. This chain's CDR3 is CASSQVAGTEAFF. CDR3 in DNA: TGCGCCAGCAGCCAAGTGGCAGGCACTGAAGCTTTCTTT.

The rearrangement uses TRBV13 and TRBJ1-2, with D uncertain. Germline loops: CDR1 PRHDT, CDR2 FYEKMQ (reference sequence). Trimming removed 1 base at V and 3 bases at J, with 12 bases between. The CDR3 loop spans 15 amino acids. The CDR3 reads CASSLEPGRDYGYTF. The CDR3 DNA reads TGTGCCAGCAGCTTAGAACCAGGAAGGGACTATGGCTACACCTTC.

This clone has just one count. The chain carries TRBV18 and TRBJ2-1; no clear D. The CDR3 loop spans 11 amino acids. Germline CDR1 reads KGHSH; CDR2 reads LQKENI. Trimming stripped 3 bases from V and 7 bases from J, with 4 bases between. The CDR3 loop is CASSPANEQFF. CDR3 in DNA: TGTGCCAGCTCACCGGCGAATGAGCAGTTCTTC.

The CDR3 reads CASRTEPYSNQPQHF. CDR3 in DNA: TGTGCCAGTCGGACAGAACCTTATAGCAATCAGCCCCAGCATTTT. The chain has TRBV19 and TRBJ1-5, with D tentatively TRBD1 (6 bases). Germline loops: CDR1 LNHDA, CDR2 SQIVND (reference sequence). V was cut by 8 bases and J by 0 bases, with 14 bases left in between. This CDR3 comprises 15 residues.

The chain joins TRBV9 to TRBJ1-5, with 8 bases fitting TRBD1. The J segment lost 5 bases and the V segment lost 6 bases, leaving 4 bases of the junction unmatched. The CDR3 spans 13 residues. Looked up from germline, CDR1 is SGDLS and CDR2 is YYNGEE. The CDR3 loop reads CASNRGNDQPQHF. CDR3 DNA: TGTGCCAGCAACAGGGGGAATGATCAGCCCCAGCATTTT.

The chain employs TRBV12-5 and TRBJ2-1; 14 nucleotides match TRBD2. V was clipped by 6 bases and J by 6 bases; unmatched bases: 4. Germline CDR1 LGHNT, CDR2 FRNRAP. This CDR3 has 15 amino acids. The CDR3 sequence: CASGKGLAGANEQFF. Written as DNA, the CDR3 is TGTGCTAGTGGCAAGGGACTAGCGGGAGCCAATGAGCAGTTCTTC.